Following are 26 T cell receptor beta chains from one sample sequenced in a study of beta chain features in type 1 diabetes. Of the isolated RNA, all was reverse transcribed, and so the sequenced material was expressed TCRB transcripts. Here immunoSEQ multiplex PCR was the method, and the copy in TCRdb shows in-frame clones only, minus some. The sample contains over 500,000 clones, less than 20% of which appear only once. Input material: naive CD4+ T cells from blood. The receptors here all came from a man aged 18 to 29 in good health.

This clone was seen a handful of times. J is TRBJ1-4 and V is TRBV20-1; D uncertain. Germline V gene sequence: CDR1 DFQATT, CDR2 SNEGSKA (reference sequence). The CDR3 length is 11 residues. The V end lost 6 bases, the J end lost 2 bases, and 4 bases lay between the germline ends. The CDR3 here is CSAKTNEKLFF. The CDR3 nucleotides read TGCAGTGCAAAGACTAATGAAAAACTGTTTTTT.

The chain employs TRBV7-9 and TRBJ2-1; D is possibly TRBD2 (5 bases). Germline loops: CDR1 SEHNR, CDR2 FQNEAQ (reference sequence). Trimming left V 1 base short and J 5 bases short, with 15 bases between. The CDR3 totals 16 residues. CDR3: CASSLVGLPGHNEQFF. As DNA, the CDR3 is TGTGCCAGCAGCTTAGTCGGACTCCCAGGCCACAATGAGCAGTTCTTC.

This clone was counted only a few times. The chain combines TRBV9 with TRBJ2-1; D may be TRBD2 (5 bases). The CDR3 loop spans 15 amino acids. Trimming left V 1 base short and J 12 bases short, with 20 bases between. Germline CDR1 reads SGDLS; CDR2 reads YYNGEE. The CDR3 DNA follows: TGTGCCAGCAGCGTAACCCGCTATTTAGAGGGTTTGCAGTTCTTC. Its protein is CASSVTRYLEGLQFF.

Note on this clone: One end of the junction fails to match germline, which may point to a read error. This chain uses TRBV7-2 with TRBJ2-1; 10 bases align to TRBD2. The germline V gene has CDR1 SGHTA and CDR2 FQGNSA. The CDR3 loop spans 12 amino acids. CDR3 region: CASSPSSLAGVF. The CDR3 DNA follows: TGTGCCAGCAGCCCGAGCTCCCTAGCGGGAGTCTTC.

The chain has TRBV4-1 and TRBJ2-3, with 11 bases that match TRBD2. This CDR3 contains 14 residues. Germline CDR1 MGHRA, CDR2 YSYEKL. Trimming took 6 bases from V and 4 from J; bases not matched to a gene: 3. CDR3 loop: CASRQTSGADTQYF. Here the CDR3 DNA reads TGCGCCAGCAGGCAGACTAGCGGGGCAGATACGCAGTATTTT.

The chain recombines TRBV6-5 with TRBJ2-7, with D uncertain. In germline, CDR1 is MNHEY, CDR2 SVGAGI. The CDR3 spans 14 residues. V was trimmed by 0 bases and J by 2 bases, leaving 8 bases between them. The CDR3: CASSYSRFPYEQYF. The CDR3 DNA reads TGTGCCAGCAGTTACTCTAGGTTCCCCTACGAGCAGTACTTC.

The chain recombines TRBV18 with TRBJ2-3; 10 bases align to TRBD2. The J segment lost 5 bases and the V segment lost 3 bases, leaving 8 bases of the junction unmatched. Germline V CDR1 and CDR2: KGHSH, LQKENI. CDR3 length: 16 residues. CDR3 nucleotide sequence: TGTGCCAGCTCACCCTATAGCGGGAGGAGTGGAGATACGCAGTATTTT. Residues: CASSPYSGRSGDTQYF.

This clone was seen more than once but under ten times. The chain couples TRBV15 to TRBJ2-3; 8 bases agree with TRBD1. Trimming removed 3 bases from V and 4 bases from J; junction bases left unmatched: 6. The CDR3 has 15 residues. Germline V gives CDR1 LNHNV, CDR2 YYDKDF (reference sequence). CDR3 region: CATSRDRESADTQYF. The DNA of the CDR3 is TGTGCCACCAGCAGGGACAGGGAAAGTGCAGATACGCAGTATTTT.

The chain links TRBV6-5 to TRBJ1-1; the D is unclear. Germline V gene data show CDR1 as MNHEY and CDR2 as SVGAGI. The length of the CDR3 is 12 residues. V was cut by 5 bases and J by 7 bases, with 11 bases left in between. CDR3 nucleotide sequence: TGTGCCAGCAGTCCGCGGAGGGATGAAGCTTTCTTT. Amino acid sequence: CASSPRRDEAFF.

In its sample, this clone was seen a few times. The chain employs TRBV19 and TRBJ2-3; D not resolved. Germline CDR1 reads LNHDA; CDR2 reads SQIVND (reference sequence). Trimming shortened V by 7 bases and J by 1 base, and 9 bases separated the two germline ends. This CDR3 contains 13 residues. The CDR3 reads CASMAGGTDTQYF. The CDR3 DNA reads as TGTGCCAGTATGGCTGGGGGCACAGATACGCAGTATTTT.

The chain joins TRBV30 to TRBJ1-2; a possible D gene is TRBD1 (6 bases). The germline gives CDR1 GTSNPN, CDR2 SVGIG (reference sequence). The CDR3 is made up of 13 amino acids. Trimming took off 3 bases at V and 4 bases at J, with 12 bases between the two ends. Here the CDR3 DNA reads TGTGCCTGGAGCCTAGGGGGGCCCTATGGCTACACCTTC. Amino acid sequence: CAWSLGGPYGYTF. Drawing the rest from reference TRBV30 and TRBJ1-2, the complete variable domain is SQTIHQWPATLVQPVGSPLSLECTVEGTSNPNLYWYRQAAGRGLQLLFYSVGIGQISSEVPQNLSASRPQDRQFILSSKKLLLSDSGFYLCAWSLGGPYGYTFGSGTRLTVV.

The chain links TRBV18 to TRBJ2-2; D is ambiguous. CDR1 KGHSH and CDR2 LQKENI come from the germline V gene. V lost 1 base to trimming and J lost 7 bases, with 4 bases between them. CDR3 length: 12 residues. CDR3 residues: CASSPRDGELFF. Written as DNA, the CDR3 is TGTGCCAGCTCACCACGGGACGGGGAGCTGTTTTTT.

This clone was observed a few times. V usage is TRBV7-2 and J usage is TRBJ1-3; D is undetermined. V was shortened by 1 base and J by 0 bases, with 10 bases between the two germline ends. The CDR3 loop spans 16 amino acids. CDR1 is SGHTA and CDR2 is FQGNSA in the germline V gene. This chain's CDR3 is CASSLGRQISGNTIYF. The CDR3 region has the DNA TGTGCCAGCAGCTTAGGGCGGCAAATCTCTGGAAACACCATATATTTT. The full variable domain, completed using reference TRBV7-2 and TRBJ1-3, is GAGVSQSPSNKVTEKGKDVELRCDPISGHTALYWYRQSLGQGLEFLIYFQGNSAPDKSGLPSDRFSAERTGGSVSTLTIQRTQQEDSAVYLCASSLGRQISGNTIYFGEGSWLTVV.

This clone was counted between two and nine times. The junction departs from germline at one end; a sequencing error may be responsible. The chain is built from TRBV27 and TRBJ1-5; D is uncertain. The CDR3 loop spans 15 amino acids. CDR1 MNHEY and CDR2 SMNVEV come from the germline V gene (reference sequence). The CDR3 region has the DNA TGTGCCAGCAGTTTGGGATTAGTGGGCAAACAGCCCCAGCATTTT. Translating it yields CASSLGLVGKQPQHF.

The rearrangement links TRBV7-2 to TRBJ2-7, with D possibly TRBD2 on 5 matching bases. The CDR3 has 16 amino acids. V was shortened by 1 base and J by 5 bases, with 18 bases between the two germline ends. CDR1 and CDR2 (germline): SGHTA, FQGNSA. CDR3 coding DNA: TGTGCCAGCAGCTTAGGCGGTATGGCTAGCAAGGACGAGCAGTACTTC. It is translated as CASSLGGMASKDEQYF.

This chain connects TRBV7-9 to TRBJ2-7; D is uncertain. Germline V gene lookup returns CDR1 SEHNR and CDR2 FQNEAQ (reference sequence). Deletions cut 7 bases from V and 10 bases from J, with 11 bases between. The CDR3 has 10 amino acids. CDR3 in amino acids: CASTPDSQYF. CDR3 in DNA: TGTGCCAGCACCCCTGACTCACAGTACTTC. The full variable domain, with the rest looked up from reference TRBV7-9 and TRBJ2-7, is DTGVSQNPRHKITKRGQNVTFRCDPISEHNRLYWYRQTLGQGPEFLTYFQNEAQLEKSRLLSDRFSAERPKGSFSTLEIQRTEQGDSAMYLCASTPDSQYFGPGTRLTVT.

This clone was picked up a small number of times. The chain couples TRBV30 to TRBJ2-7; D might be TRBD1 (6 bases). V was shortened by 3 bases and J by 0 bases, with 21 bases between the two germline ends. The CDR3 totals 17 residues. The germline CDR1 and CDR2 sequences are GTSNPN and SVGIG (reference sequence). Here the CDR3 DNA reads TGTGCCTGGAGGGTAACCCCGGGCAGGGGAATCTCCTACGAGCAGTACTTC. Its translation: CAWRVTPGRGISYEQYF.

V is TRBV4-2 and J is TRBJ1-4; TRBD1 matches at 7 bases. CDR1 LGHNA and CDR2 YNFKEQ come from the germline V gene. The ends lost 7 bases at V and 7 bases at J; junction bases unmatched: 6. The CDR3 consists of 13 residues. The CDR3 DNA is TGTGCCAGCAAGCGGGACAGCTCTGAAAAACTGTTTTTT. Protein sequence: CASKRDSSEKLFF.

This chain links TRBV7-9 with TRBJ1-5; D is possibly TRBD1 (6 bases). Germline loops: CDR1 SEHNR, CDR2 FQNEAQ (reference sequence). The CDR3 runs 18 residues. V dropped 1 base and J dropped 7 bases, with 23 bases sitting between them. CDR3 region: CASSLEGDGQKFNQPQHF. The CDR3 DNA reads TGTGCCAGCAGCTTAGAGGGCGACGGACAGAAGTTCAACCAGCCCCAGCATTTT.

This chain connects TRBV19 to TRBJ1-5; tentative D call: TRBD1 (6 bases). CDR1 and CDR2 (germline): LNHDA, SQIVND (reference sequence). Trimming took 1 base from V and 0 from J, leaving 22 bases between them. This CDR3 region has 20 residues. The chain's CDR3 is CASSIVWTVRTGDSNQPQHF. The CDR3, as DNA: TGTGCCAGTAGTATAGTTTGGACAGTTCGGACCGGGGATAGCAATCAGCCCCAGCATTTT.

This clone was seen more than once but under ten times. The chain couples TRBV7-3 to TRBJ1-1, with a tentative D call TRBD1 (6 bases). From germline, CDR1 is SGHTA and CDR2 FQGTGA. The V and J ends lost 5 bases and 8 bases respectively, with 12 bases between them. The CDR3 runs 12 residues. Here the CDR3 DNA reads TGTGCCAGCAGCAATAGGGGGACGGAAGCTTTCTTT. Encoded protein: CASSNRGTEAFF.

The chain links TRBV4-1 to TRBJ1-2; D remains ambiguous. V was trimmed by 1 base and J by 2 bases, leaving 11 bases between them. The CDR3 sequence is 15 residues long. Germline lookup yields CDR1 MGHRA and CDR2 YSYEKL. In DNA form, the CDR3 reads TGCGCCAGCAGCCAAGCTATTACGGCGAACTATGGCTACACCTTC. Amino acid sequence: CASSQAITANYGYTF.

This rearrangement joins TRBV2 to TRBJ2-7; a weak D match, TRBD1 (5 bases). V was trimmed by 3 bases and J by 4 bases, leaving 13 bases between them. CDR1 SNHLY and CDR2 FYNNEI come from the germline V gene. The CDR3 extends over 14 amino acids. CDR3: CASSEQQGNYEQYF. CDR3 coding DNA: TGTGCCAGCAGTGAGCAGCAGGGTAATTACGAGCAGTACTTC.

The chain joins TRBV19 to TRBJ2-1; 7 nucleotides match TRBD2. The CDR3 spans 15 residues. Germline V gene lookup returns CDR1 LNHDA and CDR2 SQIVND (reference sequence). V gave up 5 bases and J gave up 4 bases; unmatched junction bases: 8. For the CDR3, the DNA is TGTGCCAGTAGTCCTCGGGACTACCCTTACAATGAGCAGTTCTTC. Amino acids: CASSPRDYPYNEQFF.

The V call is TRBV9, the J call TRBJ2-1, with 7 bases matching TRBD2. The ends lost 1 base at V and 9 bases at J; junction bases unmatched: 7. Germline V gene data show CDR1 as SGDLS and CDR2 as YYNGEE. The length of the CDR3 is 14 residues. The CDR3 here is CASSVRAGASEQFF. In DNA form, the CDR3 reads TGTGCCAGCAGCGTAAGGGCGGGAGCTAGTGAGCAGTTCTTC.

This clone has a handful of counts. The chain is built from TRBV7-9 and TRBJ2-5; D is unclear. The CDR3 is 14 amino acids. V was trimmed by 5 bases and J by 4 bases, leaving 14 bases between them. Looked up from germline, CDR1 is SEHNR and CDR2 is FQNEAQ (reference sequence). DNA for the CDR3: TGTGCCAGCAGCCGGAGCAGGACCTCAGAGACCCAGTACTTC. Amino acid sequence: CASSRSRTSETQYF.